This T cell receptor (beta chain) comes out of a study of identical twins. Findings of the study overall: Beta out-of-frame sequences displayed a weaker excess of sharing between twins. While abundant cord blood beta clonotypes carried fewer insertions, memory repertoires showed no such pattern. Compared with models, monozygotic twins showed more out-of-frame TCR alpha sharing.

The CDR3 is made up of 14 amino acids. CDR1 is DFQATT, CDR2 SNEGSKA, per germline (reference sequence). V was clipped by 1 base and J by 4 bases, with 13 bases between them. This clonotype was recorded at least ten times. Its antigen is not known. MiXCR, run by TCRdb on the 5' RACE reads, gives a single entry per CDR3 protein. The sample contains under 900,000 distinct CDR3 sequences, about 20% of which appear only once. This sample was shared with a second study, whose subject was T cells expressing NK-cell markers. Per that study: Eight donors were sequenced, of whom seven were HCMV-seropositive, while the remaining one was HCMV-seronegative.

The rearrangement joins TRBV20-1 to TRBJ1-1, with a possible D match to TRBD1 (5 bases). Sequences were obtained from PBMCs. The receptor's source is a woman between 18 and 29 years old in good health. CDR3 bases: TGCAGTGCTAGAGTGGGCAGGGTTGGCACTGAAGCTTTCTTT. Residues: CSARVGRVGTEAFF.